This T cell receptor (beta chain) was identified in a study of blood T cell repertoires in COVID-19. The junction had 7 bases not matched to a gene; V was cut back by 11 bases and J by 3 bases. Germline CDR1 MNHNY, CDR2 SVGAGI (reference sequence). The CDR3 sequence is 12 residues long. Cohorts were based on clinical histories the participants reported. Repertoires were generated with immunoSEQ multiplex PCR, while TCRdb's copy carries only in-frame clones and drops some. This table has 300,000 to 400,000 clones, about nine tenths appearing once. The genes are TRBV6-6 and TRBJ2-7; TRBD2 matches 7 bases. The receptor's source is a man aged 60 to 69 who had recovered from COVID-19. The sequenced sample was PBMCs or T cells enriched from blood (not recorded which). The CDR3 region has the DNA TGTGCCTCCTCGGGAGGAGGCTACGAGCAGTACTTC. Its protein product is CASSGGGYEQYF.